This T cell receptor beta chain comes out of a study of regulatory T cells in long-lasting Graves disease. In the study overall: Persistent Graves' disease meant over 5 years of antithyroid drugs with positive TSH receptor antibodies. General study results and limits: Those with persistent Graves' had less TCR diversity than newly diagnosed patients. More public clonotypes were shared by persistent patients (about 2,700) than by new patients (about 1,000). TRBV28, TRBJ1-2 and TRBJ2-5 emerged as the favored segments in persistent disease.

Regarding time point: persistent/refractory GD, antithyroid drugs over 5 years with positive TRAb. Following extraction of RNA from PBMCs, that RNA was used to make the TCR library. CDR3 regions were amplified by Arm-PCR using iRepertoire HTBI primers to build TCR beta libraries. MiXCR, applied by TCRdb to the multiplex PCR reads, yields one record per CDR3 protein. Among fewer than 400,000 distinct CDR3 sequences listed, roughly a fifth were seen once. CDR3 length equals 14 residues. The ends were cut back, 5 bases at V and 5 bases at J, with 19 bases in the middle. CDR1 GTSNPN and CDR2 SVGIG come from the germline V gene (reference sequence). This clonotype was counted between two and nine times. The antigen is undetermined.

The V call is TRBV30, the J call TRBJ2-7; possibly TRBD2 for D (5 bases). The source was peripheral blood mononuclear cells (PBMCs), collected when the disease was refractory, from a patient treated with antithyroid drugs. The receptor was isolated from a female donor with Graves disease. The CDR3 nucleotides are TGTGCCTGGGCCCTCCGGGGTGTCACCCACGAGCAGTACTTC. It codes for CAWALRGVTHEQYF.